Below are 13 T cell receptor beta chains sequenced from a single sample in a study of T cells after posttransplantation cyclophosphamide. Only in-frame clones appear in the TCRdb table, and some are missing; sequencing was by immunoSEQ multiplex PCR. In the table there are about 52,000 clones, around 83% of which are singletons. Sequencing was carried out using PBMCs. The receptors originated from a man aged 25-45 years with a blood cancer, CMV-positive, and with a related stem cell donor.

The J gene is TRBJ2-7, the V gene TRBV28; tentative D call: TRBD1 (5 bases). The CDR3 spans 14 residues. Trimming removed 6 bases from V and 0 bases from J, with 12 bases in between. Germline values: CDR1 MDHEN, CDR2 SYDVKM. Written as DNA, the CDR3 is TGTGCCAGCAGGTCTGGGGCCTACTCCTACGAGCAGTACTTC. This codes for CASRSGAYSYEQYF.

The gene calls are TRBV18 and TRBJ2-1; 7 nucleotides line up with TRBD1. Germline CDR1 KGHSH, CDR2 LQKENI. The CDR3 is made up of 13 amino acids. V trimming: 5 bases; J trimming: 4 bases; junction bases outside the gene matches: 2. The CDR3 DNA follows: TGTGCCAGCTCAGTGGGACAGTACAATGAGCAGTTCTTC. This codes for CASSVGQYNEQFF.

CDR3 protein: CATSPRTGGSSQPQHF. As DNA, the CDR3 is TGTGCCACCAGCCCCCGGACAGGGGGATCAAGTCAGCCCCAGCATTTT. The genes are TRBV15 and TRBJ1-5, with 10 bases fitting TRBD1. The length of the CDR3 is 16 residues. The germline gives CDR1 LNHNV, CDR2 YYDKDF (reference sequence). J lost 6 bases, V lost 5 bases, and 10 bases had no gene match.

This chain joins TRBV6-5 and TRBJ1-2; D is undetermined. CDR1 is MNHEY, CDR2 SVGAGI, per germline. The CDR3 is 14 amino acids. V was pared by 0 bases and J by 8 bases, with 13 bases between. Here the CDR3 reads CASSYSNVVGGYTF. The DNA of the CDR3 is TGTGCCAGCAGTTACTCGAACGTCGTCGGGGGCTACACCTTC.

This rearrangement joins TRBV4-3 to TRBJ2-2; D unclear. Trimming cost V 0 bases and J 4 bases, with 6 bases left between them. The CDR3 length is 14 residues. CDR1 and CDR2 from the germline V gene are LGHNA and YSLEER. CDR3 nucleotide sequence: TGCGCCAGCAGCCAAGAAGCCCGCACCGGGGAGCTGTTTTTT. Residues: CASSQEARTGELFF.

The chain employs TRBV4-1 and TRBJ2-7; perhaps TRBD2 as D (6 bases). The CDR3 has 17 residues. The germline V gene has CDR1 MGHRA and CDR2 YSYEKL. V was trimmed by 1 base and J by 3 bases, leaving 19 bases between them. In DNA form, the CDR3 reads TGCGCCAGCAGCCAAGGCGTTTGGGGAGTCGGGGGCTACGAGCAGTACTTC. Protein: CASSQGVWGVGGYEQYF.

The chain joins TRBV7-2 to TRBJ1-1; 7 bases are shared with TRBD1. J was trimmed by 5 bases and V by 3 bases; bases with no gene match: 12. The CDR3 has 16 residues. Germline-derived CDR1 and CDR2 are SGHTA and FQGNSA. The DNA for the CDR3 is TGTGCCAGCAGCTTTTCACAGGGGAATAGGAGAACTGAAGCTTTCTTT. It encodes CASSFSQGNRRTEAFF.

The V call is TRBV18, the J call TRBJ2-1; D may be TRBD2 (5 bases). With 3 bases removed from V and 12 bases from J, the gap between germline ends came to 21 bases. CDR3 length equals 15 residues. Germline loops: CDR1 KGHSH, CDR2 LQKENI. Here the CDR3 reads CASSPREGRLIGQFF. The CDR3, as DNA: TGTGCCAGCTCACCTCGGGAAGGCAGGTTAATCGGGCAGTTCTTC.

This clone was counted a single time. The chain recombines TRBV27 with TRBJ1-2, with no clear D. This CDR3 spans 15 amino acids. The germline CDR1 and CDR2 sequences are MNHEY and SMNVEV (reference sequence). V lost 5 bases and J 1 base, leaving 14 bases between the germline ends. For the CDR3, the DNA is TGTGCCAGCAGTCGGCGAGGAGTTATTAACTATGGCTACACCTTC. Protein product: CASSRRGVINYGYTF.

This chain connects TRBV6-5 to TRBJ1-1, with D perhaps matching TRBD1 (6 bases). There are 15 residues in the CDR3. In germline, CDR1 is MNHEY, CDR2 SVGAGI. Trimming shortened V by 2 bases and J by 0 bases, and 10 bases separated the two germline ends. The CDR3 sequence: CASSYGGGLNTEAFF. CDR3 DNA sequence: TGTGCCAGCAGTTACGGGGGGGGCCTGAACACTGAAGCTTTCTTT.

CDR3 sequence: CASSSDRAETQYF. CDR3 in DNA: TGTGCCAGCAGCTCGGACAGGGCAGAGACCCAGTACTTC. The genes are TRBV7-2 and TRBJ2-5; the match to TRBD1 covers 8 bases. The germline CDR1 and CDR2 sequences are SGHTA and FQGNSA. This CDR3 has 13 residues. The junction had 2 bases not matched to a gene; V was cut back by 4 bases and J by 4 bases.

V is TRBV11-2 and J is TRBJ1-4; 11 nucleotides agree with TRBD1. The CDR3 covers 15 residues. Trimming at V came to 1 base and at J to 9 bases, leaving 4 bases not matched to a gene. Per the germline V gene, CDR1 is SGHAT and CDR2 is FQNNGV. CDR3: CASSLGTGGYKKLFF. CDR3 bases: TGTGCCAGCAGCTTAGGGACAGGGGGCTATAAAAAACTGTTTTTT.

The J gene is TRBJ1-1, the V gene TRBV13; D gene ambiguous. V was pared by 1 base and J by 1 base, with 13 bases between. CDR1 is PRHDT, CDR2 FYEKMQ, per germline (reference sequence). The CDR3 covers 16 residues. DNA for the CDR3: TGTGCCAGCAGCTTAGTAATCTCCCGAGGGAACACTGAAGCTTTCTTT. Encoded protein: CASSLVISRGNTEAFF.